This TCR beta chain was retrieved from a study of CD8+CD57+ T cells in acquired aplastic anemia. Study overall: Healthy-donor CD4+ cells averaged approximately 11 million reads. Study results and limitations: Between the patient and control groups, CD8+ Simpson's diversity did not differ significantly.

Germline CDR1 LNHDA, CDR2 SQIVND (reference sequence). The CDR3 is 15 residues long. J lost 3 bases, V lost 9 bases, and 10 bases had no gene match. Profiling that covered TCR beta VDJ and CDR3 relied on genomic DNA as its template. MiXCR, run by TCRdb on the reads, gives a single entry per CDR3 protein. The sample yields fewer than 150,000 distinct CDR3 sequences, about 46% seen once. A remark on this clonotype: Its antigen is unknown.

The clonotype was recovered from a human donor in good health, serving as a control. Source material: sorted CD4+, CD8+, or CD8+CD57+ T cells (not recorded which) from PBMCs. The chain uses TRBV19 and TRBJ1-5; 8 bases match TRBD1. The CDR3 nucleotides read TGTGCCAGCAGCGAGTCAGGGGGCGTCAATCAGCCCCAGCATTTT. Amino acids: CASSESGGVNQPQHF.